The rows below give T cell receptor beta chains drawn from one sample of a study of T cells after posttransplantation cyclophosphamide. Libraries were prepared by immunoSEQ multiplex PCR; TCRdb keeps only in-frame clonotypes and omits some of them. Here the sample spans around 3,000 clones, roughly three fifths being singletons. The sequencing sample was made of memory CD8+ T cells sorted from blood. These TCRs come from a woman in her thirties in good health and a related stem cell transplant donor. Each CDR3 is given with its conserved first and last residue. D genes are given only for firm matches. Clone size is stated in some rows and not others, as once, few, many or a class when expanded.

.,TRBJ1-1,14,.,TRBV19,TGTGCCAGTAGTATAATACAGGGCAACGCTGAAGCTTTCTTT,CASSIIQGNAEAFF
.,TRBJ2-3,13,.,TRBV2,TGTGCCAGCAGCTCGGGTCTCACAGATACGCAGTATTTT,CASSSGLTDTQYF
TRBD1,TRBJ2-3,15,.,TRBV4-1,TGCGCCAGCAGCCAAGCGGGACAGGGTGCAGATACGCAGTATTTT,CASSQAGQGADTQYF
.,TRBJ2-1,12,.,TRBV5-1,TGCGCCAGCAGCTATAGAAACAATGAGCAGTTCTTC,CASSYRNNEQFF
.,TRBJ2-2,15,.,TRBV6-4,TGTGCCAGCAGTGACTCGACGGAGGGCTCCGGGGAGCTGTTTTTT,CASSDSTEGSGELFF
.,TRBJ1-2,15,few,TRBV6-6,TGTGCCAGCAGTTACGTCGGGGGTCGGGGCTATGGCTACACCTTC,CASSYVGGRGYGYTF
TRBD1,TRBJ2-7,14,.,TRBV5-6,TGTGCCAGCAGCCGGGACAGGGGTCCCTACGAGCAGTACTTC,CASSRDRGPYEQYF
TRBD2,TRBJ2-5,16,.,TRBV6-1,TGTGCCAGCAGTGAAGCGGGCGGGGGAGTACAAGAGACCCAGTACTTC,CASSEAGGGVQETQYF
TRBD2,TRBJ2-3,16,.,TRBV4-3,TGCGCCAGCAGCCAAGATTCTAGCGGGGGCACAGATACGCAGTATTTT,CASSQDSSGGTDTQYF
TRBD1,TRBJ2-1,13,few,TRBV7-9,TGTGCCAGCAGCTCGGACAGGCACTATGAGCAGTTCTTC,CASSSDRHYEQFF
TRBD1,TRBJ1-2,15,.,TRBV27,TGTGCCAGCAGTTCAACGACAGGGGCCGGCTATGGCTACACCTTC,CASSSTTGAGYGYTF
.,TRBJ2-7,12,.,TRBV10-3,TGTGCCATCAGTGACAGTTCCTACGAGCAGTACTTC,CAISDSSYEQYF
TRBD1,TRBJ2-7,13,.,TRBV28,TGTGCCAGCAGTTCAGGGACAGGGCACGAGCAGTACTTC,CASSSGTGHEQYF
TRBD2,TRBJ2-3,15,.,TRBV19,TGTGCCAGTAGGGGGACTAGCGGGGTCACAGATACGCAGTATTTT,CASRGTSGVTDTQYF
.,TRBJ1-4,14,.,TRBV19,TGTGCCAGTACCCACAGGGCAACTAATGAAAAACTGTTTTTT,CASTHRATNEKLFF
.,TRBJ1-2,12,medium-sized,TRBV7-2,TGTGCCAGCAGCCCGAGATCGGATGGCTACACCTTC,CASSPRSDGYTF
.,TRBJ2-3,15,.,TRBV4-2,TGTGCCAGCAGCCCCCGGGATCGAAGCACAGATACGCAGTATTTT,CASSPRDRSTDTQYF